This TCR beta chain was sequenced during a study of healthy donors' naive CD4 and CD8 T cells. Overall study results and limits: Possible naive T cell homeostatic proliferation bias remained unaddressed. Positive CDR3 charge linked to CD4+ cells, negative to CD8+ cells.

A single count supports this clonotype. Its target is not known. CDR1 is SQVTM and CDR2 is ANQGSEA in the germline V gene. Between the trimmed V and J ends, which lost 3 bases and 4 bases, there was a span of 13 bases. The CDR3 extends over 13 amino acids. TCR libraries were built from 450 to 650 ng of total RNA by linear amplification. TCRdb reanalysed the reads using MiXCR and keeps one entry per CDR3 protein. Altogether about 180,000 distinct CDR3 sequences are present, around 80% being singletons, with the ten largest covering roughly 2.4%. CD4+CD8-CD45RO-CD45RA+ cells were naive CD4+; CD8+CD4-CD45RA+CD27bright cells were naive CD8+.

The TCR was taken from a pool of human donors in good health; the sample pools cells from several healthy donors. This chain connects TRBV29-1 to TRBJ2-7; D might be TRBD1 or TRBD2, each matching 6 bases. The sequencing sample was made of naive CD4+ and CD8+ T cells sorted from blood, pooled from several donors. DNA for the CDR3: TGCAGCGTTGAGGGGGGCGGCAAGTACGAGCAGTACTTC. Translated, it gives CSVEGGGKYEQYF.